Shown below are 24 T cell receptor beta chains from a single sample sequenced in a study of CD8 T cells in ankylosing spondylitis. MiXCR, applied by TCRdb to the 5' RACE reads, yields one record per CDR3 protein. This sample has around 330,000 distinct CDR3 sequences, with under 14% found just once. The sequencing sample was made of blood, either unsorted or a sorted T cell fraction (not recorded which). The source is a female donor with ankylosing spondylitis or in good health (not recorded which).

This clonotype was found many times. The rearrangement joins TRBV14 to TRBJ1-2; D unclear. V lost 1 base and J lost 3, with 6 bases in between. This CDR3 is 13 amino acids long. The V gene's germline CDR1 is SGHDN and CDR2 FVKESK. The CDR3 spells CASSQVYDYGYTF. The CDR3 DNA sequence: TGTGCCAGCAGCCAAGTATACGACTATGGCTACACCTTC.

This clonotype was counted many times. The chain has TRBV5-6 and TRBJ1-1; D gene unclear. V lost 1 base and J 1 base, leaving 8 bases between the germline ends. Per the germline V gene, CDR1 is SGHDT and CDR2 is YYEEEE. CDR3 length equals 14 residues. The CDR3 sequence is CASSLLRTNTEAFF. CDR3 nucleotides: TGTGCCAGCAGCTTGCTCCGGACGAACACTGAAGCTTTCTTT.

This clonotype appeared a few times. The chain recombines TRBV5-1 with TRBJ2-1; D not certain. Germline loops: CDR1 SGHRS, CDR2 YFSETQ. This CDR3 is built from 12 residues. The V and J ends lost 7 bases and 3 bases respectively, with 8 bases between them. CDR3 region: CASAEDYNEQFF. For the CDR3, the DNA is TGCGCCAGCGCCGAGGACTACAATGAGCAGTTCTTC.

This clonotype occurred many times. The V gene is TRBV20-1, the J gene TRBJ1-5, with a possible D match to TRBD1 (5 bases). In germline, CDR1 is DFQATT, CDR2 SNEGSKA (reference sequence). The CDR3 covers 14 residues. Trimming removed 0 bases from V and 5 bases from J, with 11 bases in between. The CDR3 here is CSARDRRGHQPQHF. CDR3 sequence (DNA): TGCAGTGCTAGAGATCGTAGGGGACATCAGCCCCAGCATTTT.

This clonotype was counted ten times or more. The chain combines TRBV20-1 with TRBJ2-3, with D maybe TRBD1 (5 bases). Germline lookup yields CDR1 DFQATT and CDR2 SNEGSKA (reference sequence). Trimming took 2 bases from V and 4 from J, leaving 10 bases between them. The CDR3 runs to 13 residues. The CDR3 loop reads CSARRGSPDTQYF. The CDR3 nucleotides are TGCAGTGCTAGAAGGGGCTCCCCAGATACGCAGTATTTT.

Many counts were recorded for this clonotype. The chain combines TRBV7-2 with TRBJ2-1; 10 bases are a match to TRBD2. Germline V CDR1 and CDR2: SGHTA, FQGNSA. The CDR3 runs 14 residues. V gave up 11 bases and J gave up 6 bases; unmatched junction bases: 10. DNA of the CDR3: TGTGCCGCTGGGGGACTAGCGACCTTCAATGAGCAGTTCTTC. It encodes CAAGGLATFNEQFF.

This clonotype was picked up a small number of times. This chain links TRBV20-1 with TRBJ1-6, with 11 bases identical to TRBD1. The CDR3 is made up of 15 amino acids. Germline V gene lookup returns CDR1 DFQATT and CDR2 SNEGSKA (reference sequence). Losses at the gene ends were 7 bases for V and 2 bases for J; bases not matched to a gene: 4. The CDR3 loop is CSGGTGGAYNSPLHF. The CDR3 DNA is TGCAGTGGGGGGACAGGGGGAGCCTATAATTCACCCCTCCACTTT.

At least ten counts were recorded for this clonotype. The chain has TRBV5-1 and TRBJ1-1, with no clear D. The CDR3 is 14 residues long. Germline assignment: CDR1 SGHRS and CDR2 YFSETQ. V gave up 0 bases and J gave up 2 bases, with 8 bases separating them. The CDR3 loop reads CASSLAQTNTEAFF. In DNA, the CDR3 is TGCGCCAGCAGCTTGGCGCAGACCAACACTGAAGCTTTCTTT.

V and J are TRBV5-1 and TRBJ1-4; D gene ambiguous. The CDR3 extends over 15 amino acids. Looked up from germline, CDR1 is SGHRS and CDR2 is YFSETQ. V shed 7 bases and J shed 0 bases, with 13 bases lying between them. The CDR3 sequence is CASASGRATNEKLFF. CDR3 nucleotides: TGCGCCAGCGCCTCCGGGCGGGCAACTAATGAAAAACTGTTTTTT.

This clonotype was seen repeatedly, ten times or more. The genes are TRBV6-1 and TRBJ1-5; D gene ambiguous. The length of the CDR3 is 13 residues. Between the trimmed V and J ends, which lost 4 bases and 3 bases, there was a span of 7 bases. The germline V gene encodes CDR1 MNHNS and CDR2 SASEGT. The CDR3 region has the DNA TGTGCCAGCAGTGGAGAGATCAATCAGCCCCAGCATTTT. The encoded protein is CASSGEINQPQHF.

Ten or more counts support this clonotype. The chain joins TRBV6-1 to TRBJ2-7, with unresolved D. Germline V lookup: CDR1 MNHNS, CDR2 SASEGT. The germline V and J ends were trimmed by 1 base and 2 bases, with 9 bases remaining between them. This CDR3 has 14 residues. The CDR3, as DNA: TGTGCCAGCAGTGAAGTGGGCAGCGCCTACGAGCAGTACTTC. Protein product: CASSEVGSAYEQYF.

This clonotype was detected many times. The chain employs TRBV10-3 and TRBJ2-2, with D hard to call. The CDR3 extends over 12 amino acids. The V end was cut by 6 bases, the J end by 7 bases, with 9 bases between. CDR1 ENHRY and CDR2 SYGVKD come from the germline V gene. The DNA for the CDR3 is TGTGCCATCAGCCGATATGACGGGGAGCTGTTTTTT. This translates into CAISRYDGELFF.

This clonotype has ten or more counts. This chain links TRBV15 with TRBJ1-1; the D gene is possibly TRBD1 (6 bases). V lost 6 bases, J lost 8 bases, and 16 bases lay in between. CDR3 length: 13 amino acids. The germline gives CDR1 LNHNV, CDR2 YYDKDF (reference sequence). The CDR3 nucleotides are TGTGCCACCAGTTTAGTCGCAGGGGAAGAAGCTTTCTTT. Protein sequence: CATSLVAGEEAFF. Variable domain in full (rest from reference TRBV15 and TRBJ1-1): DAMVIQNPRYQVTQFGKPVTLSCSQTLNHNVMYWYQQKSSQAPKLLFHYYDKDFNNEADTPDNFQSRRPNTSFCFLDIRSPGLGDTAMYLCATSLVAGEEAFFGQGTRLTVV.

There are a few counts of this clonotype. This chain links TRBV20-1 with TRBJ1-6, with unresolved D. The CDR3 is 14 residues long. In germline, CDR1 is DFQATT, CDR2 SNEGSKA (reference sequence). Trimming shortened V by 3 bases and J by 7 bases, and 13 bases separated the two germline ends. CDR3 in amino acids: CSASSWQLNSPLHF. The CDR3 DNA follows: TGCAGTGCTAGTAGTTGGCAGCTGAATTCACCCCTCCACTTT.

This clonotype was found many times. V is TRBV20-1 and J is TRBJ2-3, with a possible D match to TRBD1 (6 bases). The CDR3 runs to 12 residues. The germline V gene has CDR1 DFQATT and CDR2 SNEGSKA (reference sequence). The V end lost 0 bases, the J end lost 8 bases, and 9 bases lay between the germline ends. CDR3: CSARDLGATQYF. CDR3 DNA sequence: TGCAGTGCTAGAGATTTGGGGGCTACGCAGTATTTT.

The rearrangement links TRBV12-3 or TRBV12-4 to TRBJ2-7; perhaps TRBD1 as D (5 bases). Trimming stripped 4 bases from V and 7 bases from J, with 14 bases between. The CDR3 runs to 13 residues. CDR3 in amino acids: CASSYVSAGEQYF. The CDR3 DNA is TGTGCCAGCAGTTATGTTTCCGCAGGGGAGCAGTACTTC.

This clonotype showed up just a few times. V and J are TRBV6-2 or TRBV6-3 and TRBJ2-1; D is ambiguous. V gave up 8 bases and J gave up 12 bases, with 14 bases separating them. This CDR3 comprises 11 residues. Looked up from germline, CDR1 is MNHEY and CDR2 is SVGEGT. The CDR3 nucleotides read TGTGCCAGCGGCCCCGCGGTAGGGCAGTTCTTC. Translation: CASGPAVGQFF.

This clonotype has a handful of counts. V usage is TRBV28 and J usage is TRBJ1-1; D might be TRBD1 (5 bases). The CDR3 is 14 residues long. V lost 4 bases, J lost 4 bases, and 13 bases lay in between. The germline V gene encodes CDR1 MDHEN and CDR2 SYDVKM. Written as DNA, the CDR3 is TGTGCCAGCAGTTCCGGGGCGATCGGCACTGAAGCTTTCTTT. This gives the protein CASSSGAIGTEAFF. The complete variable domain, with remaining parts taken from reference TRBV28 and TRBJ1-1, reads DVKVTQSSRYLVKRTGEKVFLECVQDMDHENMFWYRQDPGLGLRLIYFSYDVKMKEKGDIPEGYSVSREKKERFSLILESASTNQTSMYLCASSSGAIGTEAFFGQGTRLTVV.

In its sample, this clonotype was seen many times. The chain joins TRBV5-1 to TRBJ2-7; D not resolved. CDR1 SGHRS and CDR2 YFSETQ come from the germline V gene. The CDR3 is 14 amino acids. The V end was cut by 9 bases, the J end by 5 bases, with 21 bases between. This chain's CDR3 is CATAAGSPTDEQYF. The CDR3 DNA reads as TGCGCCACAGCAGCAGGCAGCCCTACGGACGAGCAGTACTTC.

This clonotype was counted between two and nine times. CDR3 DNA: TGTGCCAGCGAAAGGGACGGACCCTACCGGCCCCAGCATTTT. Translating it yields CASERDGPYRPQHF. V and J are TRBV2 and TRBJ1-5; possibly TRBD1 for D (5 bases). The CDR3 contains 14 residues. Germline V CDR1 and CDR2: SNHLY, FYNNEI. Trimming took 8 bases from V and 9 from J, leaving 20 bases between them.

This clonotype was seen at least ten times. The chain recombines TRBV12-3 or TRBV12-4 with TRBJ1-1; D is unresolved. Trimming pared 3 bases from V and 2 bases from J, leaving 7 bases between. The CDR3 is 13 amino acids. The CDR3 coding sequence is TGTGCCAGCAGTTTCTTAGAAAACACTGAAGCTTTCTTT. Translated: CASSFLENTEAFF.

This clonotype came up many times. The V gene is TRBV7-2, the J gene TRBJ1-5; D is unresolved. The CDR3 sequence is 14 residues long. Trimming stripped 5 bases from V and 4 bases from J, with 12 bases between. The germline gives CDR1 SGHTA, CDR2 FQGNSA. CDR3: CASSAGRVNQPQHF. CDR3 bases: TGTGCCAGCAGCGCCGGAAGGGTGAATCAGCCCCAGCATTTT.

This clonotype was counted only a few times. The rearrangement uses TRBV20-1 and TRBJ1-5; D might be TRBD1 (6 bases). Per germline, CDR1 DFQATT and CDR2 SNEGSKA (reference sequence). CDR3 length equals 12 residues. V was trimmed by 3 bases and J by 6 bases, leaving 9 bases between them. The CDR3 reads CSARGGSQPQHF. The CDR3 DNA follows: TGCAGTGCTAGGGGGGGCAGTCAGCCCCAGCATTTT.

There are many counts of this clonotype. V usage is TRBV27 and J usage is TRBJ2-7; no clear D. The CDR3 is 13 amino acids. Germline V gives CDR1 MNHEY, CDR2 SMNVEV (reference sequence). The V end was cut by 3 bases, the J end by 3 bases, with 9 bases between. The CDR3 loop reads CASSFGRRYEQYF. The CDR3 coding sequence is TGTGCCAGCAGTTTTGGGCGTCGCTACGAGCAGTACTTC.